The rows below give T cell receptor beta chains drawn from one sample of a study of cytomegalovirus exposure and HLA in healthy donors. Here immunoSEQ multiplex PCR was the method, and the copy in TCRdb shows in-frame clones only, minus some. Among more than 150,000 clones listed, 76% were seen once. Material for sequencing was PBMCs. These receptors were collected from a man between 18 and 35 years old in good health and CMV-seronegative. Both conserved end residues are part of each CDR3. The order of the fields is clone size, V gene, D gene, J gene, CDR3 DNA, CDR3 protein. D genes are given only for firm matches. Where a row states a size, it is once, few, many or the class of an expanded clone; other rows omit it.

abundance: -
v_gene: TRBV2
d_gene: TRBD1
j_gene: TRBJ2-3
CDR3nt: TGTGCCAGCAGCATGACAGGGGCTAGCACAGATACGCAGTATTTT
CDR3aa: CASSMTGASTDTQYF

abundance: -
v_gene: TRBV28
d_gene: -
j_gene: TRBJ2-7
CDR3nt: TGTGCCAGCAGTTCGGGACAAGACTACGAGCAGTACTTC
CDR3aa: CASSSGQDYEQYF

abundance: -
v_gene: TRBV6-5
d_gene: -
j_gene: TRBJ2-7
CDR3nt: TGTGCCAGCAAGGGCGGGACCTACGAGCAGTACTTC
CDR3aa: CASKGGTYEQYF

abundance: -
v_gene: TRBV9
d_gene: -
j_gene: TRBJ1-6
CDR3nt: TGTGCCAGCAGCGAGGACAGTGAAAATTCACCCCTCCACTTT
CDR3aa: CASSEDSENSPLHF

abundance: -
v_gene: TRBV2
d_gene: TRBD2
j_gene: TRBJ2-1
CDR3nt: TGTGCCAGCAGAGAGGGACTAGCGGGTTCAGAGAATGAGCAGTTCTTC
CDR3aa: CASREGLAGSENEQFF

abundance: -
v_gene: TRBV4-2
d_gene: TRBD2
j_gene: TRBJ2-3
CDR3nt: TGTGCCAGCAGCCAACCCCATGAGCGGGAGGGCCTCTCAGATACGCAGTATTTT
CDR3aa: CASSQPHEREGLSDTQYF

abundance: -
v_gene: TRBV11-2
d_gene: -
j_gene: TRBJ1-1
CDR3nt: TGTGCCACCCACCGGTCTGAAGCTTTCTTT
CDR3aa: CATHRSEAFF

abundance: -
v_gene: TRBV5-1
d_gene: -
j_gene: TRBJ2-7
CDR3nt: TGCGCCAGCAGCTCCCAAGAGGCACGGGTCTACGAGCAGTACTTC
CDR3aa: CASSSQEARVYEQYF

abundance: once
v_gene: TRBV6-4
d_gene: -
j_gene: TRBJ1-2
CDR3nt: TGTGCCAGCAGCCGGCGGGCCCATGGCTACACCTTC
CDR3aa: CASSRRAHGYTF

abundance: -
v_gene: TRBV5-1
d_gene: -
j_gene: TRBJ2-5
CDR3nt: TGCGCCAGCAGCCCAGGTTTGGTGGGGCAGGAGACCCAGTACTTC
CDR3aa: CASSPGLVGQETQYF

abundance: -
v_gene: TRBV28
d_gene: -
j_gene: TRBJ2-5
CDR3nt: TGTGCCAGCAGTTCCCAGGGTGAGACCCAGTACTTC
CDR3aa: CASSSQGETQYF

abundance: -
v_gene: TRBV30
d_gene: TRBD1
j_gene: TRBJ2-7
CDR3nt: TGTGCCTGGAACAGGGGACCTGCGGACGAGCAGTACTTC
CDR3aa: CAWNRGPADEQYF

abundance: -
v_gene: TRBV2
d_gene: -
j_gene: TRBJ2-1
CDR3nt: TGTGCCAGCAGGGCGGGAATGTACAATGAGCAGTTCTTC
CDR3aa: CASRAGMYNEQFF

abundance: -
v_gene: TRBV2
d_gene: -
j_gene: TRBJ1-2
CDR3nt: TGTGCCAGCATACGAGCGGCCATTTCCGGTAATGGCTACACCTTC
CDR3aa: CASIRAAISGNGYTF

abundance: few
v_gene: TRBV7-2
d_gene: TRBD1
j_gene: TRBJ2-2
CDR3nt: TGTGCCAGCAGCTCCAGGGGGACAGTGCCCACCGGGGAGCTGTTTTTT
CDR3aa: CASSSRGTVPTGELFF

abundance: -
v_gene: TRBV10-3
d_gene: -
j_gene: TRBJ1-1
CDR3nt: TGTGCCATCAGTGAGTCGCAGGTTGAGAGGAACACTGAAGCTTTCTTT
CDR3aa: CAISESQVERNTEAFF

abundance: once
v_gene: TRBV29-1
d_gene: -
j_gene: TRBJ1-1
CDR3nt: TGCAGCGTTGAAGGGGGAGGGTGGGACACTGAAGCTTTCTTT
CDR3aa: CSVEGGGWDTEAFF

abundance: -
v_gene: TRBV6-5
d_gene: -
j_gene: TRBJ2-2
CDR3nt: TGTGCCAGCAGTTACGGGCAGTTTAGCGGGGAGCTGTTTTTT
CDR3aa: CASSYGQFSGELFF

abundance: -
v_gene: TRBV7-7
d_gene: -
j_gene: TRBJ2-7
CDR3nt: TGTGCTAGCAGCTTAGAACTAGGGTACGAGCAGTACTTC
CDR3aa: CASSLELGYEQYF

abundance: -
v_gene: TRBV27
d_gene: TRBD1
j_gene: TRBJ2-3
CDR3nt: TGTGCCAGCAGTTTTCAGGACAGGGGCACAGATACGCAGTATTTT
CDR3aa: CASSFQDRGTDTQYF

abundance: -
v_gene: TRBV18
d_gene: -
j_gene: TRBJ1-1
CDR3nt: TGTGCCAGCTCACCACAAGGCGGGGCGAACACTGAAGCTTTCTTT
CDR3aa: CASSPQGGANTEAFF

abundance: -
v_gene: TRBV5-1
d_gene: TRBD2
j_gene: TRBJ2-7
CDR3nt: TGCGCCAGCAGCACCAGCGGGGGAGGATACGAGCAGTACTTC
CDR3aa: CASSTSGGGYEQYF

abundance: -
v_gene: TRBV27
d_gene: TRBD2
j_gene: TRBJ2-7
CDR3nt: TGTGCCAGCAGTTTTAAAAGCGGGGGGTCCGACGAGCAGTACTTC
CDR3aa: CASSFKSGGSDEQYF

abundance: -
v_gene: TRBV6-4
d_gene: -
j_gene: TRBJ2-7
CDR3nt: TGTGCCAGCAGTGACTCATTTAGGACACAAAGGGCCGAGCAGTACTTC
CDR3aa: CASSDSFRTQRAEQYF

abundance: few
v_gene: TRBV28
d_gene: -
j_gene: TRBJ1-1
CDR3nt: TGTGCCAGCAGTCGCAGGGGTGAAGCTTTCTTT
CDR3aa: CASSRRGEAFF

abundance: -
v_gene: TRBV27
d_gene: -
j_gene: TRBJ2-5
CDR3nt: TGTGCCAGCAGTTCCGCGGGCCTCGGGGAGACCCAGTACTTC
CDR3aa: CASSSAGLGETQYF

abundance: few
v_gene: TRBV6-6
d_gene: -
j_gene: TRBJ1-5
CDR3nt: TGTGCCAGCAGTTACTCCACAGGCAATCAGCCCCAGCATTTT
CDR3aa: CASSYSTGNQPQHF

abundance: few
v_gene: TRBV4-2
d_gene: -
j_gene: TRBJ1-5
CDR3nt: TGTGCCAGCAGCCCCTTTCGGACAGAACTCAATCAGCCCCAGCATTTT
CDR3aa: CASSPFRTELNQPQHF

abundance: -
v_gene: TRBV7-6
d_gene: TRBD2
j_gene: TRBJ2-7
CDR3nt: TGTGCCAGCAGCGGGGGACTAGCGGTTTTCGGCTCCTACGAGCAGTACTTC
CDR3aa: CASSGGLAVFGSYEQYF

abundance: -
v_gene: TRBV29-1
d_gene: -
j_gene: TRBJ2-3
CDR3nt: TGCAGCGTCGCTTCCGCGCGTCGGAGCACAGATACGCAGTATTTT
CDR3aa: CSVASARRSTDTQYF

abundance: -
v_gene: TRBV28
d_gene: TRBD1
j_gene: TRBJ1-5
CDR3nt: TGTGCCAGCAGGAGGACAGGGGTGAGTAATCAGCCCCAGCATTTT
CDR3aa: CASRRTGVSNQPQHF

abundance: -
v_gene: TRBV2
d_gene: TRBD1
j_gene: TRBJ1-1
CDR3nt: TGTGCCAGCAACCAGCCGACAGGGAGGAACACTGAAGCTTTCTTT
CDR3aa: CASNQPTGRNTEAFF

abundance: few
v_gene: TRBV18
d_gene: -
j_gene: TRBJ2-7
CDR3nt: TGTGCCAGCTCGCGGGACCCCCTGAGGGAGCAGTACTTC
CDR3aa: CASSRDPLREQYF

abundance: -
v_gene: TRBV5-1
d_gene: TRBD1
j_gene: TRBJ1-3
CDR3nt: TGCGCCAGCAGTTACGACAGGGGAGGTGGAAACACCATATATTTT
CDR3aa: CASSYDRGGGNTIYF

abundance: -
v_gene: TRBV6-1
d_gene: TRBD1
j_gene: TRBJ1-6
CDR3nt: TGTGCCAGCAGTGATGGGACAGCCTATAATTCACCCCTCCACTTT
CDR3aa: CASSDGTAYNSPLHF

abundance: -
v_gene: TRBV2
d_gene: -
j_gene: TRBJ2-7
CDR3nt: TGTGCCAGCAGTGAGGGCGACGCCTCCTACGAGCAGTACTTC
CDR3aa: CASSEGDASYEQYF

abundance: -
v_gene: TRBV18
d_gene: TRBD2
j_gene: TRBJ2-3
CDR3nt: TGTGCCAGCTCACCAATCCCTAGCGGGGGGAGCACAGATACGCAGTATTTT
CDR3aa: CASSPIPSGGSTDTQYF

abundance: -
v_gene: TRBV6-4
d_gene: -
j_gene: TRBJ1-2
CDR3nt: TGTGCCAGCAGTGACGCAGGTCGCTACACCTTC
CDR3aa: CASSDAGRYTF

abundance: -
v_gene: TRBV5-1
d_gene: TRBD2
j_gene: TRBJ2-1
CDR3nt: TGCGCCAGCAGCTGGGGACTAGCGGGGGGGCCAGGATGGCTCAATGAGCAGTTCTTC
CDR3aa: CASSWGLAGGPGWLNEQFF

abundance: -
v_gene: TRBV6-5
d_gene: TRBD2
j_gene: TRBJ2-7
CDR3nt: TGTGCCAGCAGTTACTCGACCGGGGGGGCCTACGAGCAGTACTTC
CDR3aa: CASSYSTGGAYEQYF

abundance: -
v_gene: TRBV27
d_gene: -
j_gene: TRBJ1-2
CDR3nt: TGTGCCAGCCGGGGGGTATACCGCTACACCTTC
CDR3aa: CASRGVYRYTF

abundance: -
v_gene: TRBV30
d_gene: -
j_gene: TRBJ2-7
CDR3nt: TGTGCCTGGAGTCCCACCTCCGGGGAGCAGTACTTC
CDR3aa: CAWSPTSGEQYF

abundance: -
v_gene: TRBV19
d_gene: TRBD1
j_gene: TRBJ2-7
CDR3nt: TGTGCCAGTAGTTGGGGACAGGGGTACGAGCAGTACTTC
CDR3aa: CASSWGQGYEQYF

abundance: -
v_gene: TRBV27
d_gene: TRBD1
j_gene: TRBJ1-3
CDR3nt: TGTGCCAGCAGTTTATGGCCCCCGGGACAGGGGGCTGGAAACACCATATATTTT
CDR3aa: CASSLWPPGQGAGNTIYF

abundance: -
v_gene: TRBV5-4
d_gene: TRBD1
j_gene: TRBJ2-3
CDR3nt: TGTGCCAGCGACGATGGGCGGACAGGGGGTCCAGATACGCAGTATTTT
CDR3aa: CASDDGRTGGPDTQYF